This TCR beta chain was retrieved from a study of blood T cell repertoires in COVID-19. Original processing notes: Researchers report that nucleated cell counts were estimated from reference gene primer amplification. Assay used: immunoSEQ multiplex PCR; TCRdb lists only in-frame clones, some missing. V and J calls plus clone size are reproduced from that table; the DNA served to infer D and trimming. This table holds some 100,000 clones, around 85% found once. On this clone itself: The sample holds other DNA sequences that translate to the same CDR3.

Trimming cost V 3 bases and J 2 bases; bases outside gene matches: 2. This CDR3 has 15 amino acids. Germline V lookup: CDR1 KGHSH, CDR2 LQKENI. This TCR came from a woman in her seventies with active or convalescent COVID-19. Sequenced sample: peripheral blood. The rearrangement uses TRBV18 and TRBJ1-5, with 9 bases fitting TRBD1. The CDR3, as DNA: TGTGCCAGCTCACCGGACAGGGGCGGCAATCAGCCCCAGCATTTT. Translating gives CASSPDRGGNQPQHF.